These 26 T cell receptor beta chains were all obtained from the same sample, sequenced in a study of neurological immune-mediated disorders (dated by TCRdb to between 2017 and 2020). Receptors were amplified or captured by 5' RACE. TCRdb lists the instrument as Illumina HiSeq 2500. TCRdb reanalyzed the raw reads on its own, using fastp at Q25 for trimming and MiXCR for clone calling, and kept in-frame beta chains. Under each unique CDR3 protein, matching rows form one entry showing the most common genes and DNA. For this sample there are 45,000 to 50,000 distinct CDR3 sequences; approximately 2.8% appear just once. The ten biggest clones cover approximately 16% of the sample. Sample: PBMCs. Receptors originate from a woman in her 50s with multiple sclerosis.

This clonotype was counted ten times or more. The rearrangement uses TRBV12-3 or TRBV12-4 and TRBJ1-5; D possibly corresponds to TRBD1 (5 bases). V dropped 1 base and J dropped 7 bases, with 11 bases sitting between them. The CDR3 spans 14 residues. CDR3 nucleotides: TGTGCCAGCAGTTTAGGGGCAGGGCTCCAGCCCCAGCATTTT. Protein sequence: CASSLGAGLQPQHF.

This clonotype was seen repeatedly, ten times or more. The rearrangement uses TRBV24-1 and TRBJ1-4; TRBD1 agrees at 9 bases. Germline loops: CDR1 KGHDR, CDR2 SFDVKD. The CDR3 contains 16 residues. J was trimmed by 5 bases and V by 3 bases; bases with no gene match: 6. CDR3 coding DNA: TGTGCCACCAGTGATACTGGGACAGGGACAAATGAAAAACTGTTTTTT. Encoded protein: CATSDTGTGTNEKLFF.

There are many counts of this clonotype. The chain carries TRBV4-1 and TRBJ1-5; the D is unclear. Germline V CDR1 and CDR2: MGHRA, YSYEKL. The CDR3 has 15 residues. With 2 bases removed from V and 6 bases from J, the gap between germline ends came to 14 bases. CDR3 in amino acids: CASSQSPSSGQPQHF. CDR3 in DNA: TGCGCCAGCAGCCAATCTCCCTCGTCAGGTCAGCCCCAGCATTTT.

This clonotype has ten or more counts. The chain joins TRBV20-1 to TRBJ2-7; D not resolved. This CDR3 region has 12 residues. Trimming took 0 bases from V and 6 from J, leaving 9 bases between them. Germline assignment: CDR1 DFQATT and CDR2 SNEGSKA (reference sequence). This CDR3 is CSARDVPTEQYF. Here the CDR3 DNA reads TGCAGTGCTAGAGATGTTCCCACCGAGCAGTACTTC.

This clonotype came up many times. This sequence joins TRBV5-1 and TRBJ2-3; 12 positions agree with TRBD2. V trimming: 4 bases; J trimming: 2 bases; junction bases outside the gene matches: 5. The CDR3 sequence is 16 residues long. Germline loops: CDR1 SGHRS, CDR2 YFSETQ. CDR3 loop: CASSPGTSGYTDTQYF. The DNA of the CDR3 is TGCGCCAGCAGCCCGGGGACTAGCGGGTACACAGATACGCAGTATTTT.

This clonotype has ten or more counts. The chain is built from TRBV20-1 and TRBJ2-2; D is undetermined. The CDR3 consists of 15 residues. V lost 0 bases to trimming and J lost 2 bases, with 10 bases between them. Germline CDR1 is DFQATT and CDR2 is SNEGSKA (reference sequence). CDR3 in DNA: TGCAGTGCTAGAGATCCCCTAGGTAACACCGGGGAGCTGTTTTTT. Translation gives CSARDPLGNTGELFF.

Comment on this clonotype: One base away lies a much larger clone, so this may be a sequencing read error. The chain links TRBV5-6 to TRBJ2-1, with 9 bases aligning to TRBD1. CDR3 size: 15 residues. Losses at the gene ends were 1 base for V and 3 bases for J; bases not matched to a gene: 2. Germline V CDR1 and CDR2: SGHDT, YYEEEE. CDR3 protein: CASSLWDRDYNEQFF. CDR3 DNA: TGTGCCAGCAGCTTGTGGGACAGGGACTACAATGAGCAGTTCTTC.

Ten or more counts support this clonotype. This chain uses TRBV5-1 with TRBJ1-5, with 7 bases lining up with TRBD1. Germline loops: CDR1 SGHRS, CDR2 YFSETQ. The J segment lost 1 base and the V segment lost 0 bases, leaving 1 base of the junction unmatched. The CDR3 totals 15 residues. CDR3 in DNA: TGCGCCAGCAGCTTGGGGGACAGCAGCAATCAGCCCCAGCATTTT. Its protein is CASSLGDSSNQPQHF.

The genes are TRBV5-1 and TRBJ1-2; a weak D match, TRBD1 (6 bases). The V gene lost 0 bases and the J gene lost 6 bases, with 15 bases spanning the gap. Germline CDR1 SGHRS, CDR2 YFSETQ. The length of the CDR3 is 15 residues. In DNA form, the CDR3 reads TGCGCCAGCAGCTTGGATGGGGGGCGCGGAGATGGCTACACCTTC. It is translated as CASSLDGGRGDGYTF.

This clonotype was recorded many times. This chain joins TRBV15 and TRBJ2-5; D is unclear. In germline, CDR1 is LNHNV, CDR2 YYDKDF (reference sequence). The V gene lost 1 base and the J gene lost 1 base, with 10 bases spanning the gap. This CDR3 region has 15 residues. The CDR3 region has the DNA TGTGCCACCAGCAGAGCTCCAGGCTCCCAAGAGACCCAGTACTTC. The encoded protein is CATSRAPGSQETQYF.

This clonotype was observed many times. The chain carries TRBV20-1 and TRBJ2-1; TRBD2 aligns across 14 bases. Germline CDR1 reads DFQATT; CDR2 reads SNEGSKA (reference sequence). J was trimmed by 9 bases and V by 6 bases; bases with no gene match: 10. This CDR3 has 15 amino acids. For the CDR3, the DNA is TGCAGTGCCCTGACTAGCGGGAGGGCATGGGGTGAGCAGTTCTTC. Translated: CSALTSGRAWGEQFF.

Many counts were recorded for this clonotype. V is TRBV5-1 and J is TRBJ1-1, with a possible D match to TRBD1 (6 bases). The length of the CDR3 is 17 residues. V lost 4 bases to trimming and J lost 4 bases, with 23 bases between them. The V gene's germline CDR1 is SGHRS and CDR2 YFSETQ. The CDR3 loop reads CASSGQTGATFGTEAFF. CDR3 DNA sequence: TGCGCCAGCAGCGGACAGACAGGCGCTACCTTTGGCACTGAAGCTTTCTTT.

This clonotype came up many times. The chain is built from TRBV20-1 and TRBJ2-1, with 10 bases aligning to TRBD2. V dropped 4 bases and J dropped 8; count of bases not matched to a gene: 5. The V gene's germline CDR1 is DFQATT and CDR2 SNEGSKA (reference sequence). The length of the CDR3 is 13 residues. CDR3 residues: CSANSGRWDEQFF. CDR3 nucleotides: TGCAGTGCTAATAGCGGGAGGTGGGATGAGCAGTTCTTC.

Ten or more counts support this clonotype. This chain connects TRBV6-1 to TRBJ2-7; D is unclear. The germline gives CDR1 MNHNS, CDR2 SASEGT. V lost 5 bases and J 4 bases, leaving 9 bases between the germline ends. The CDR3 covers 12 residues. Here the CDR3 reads CASSPGDYEQYV. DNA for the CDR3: TGTGCCAGCAGTCCAGGCGATTACGAGCAGTACGTC.

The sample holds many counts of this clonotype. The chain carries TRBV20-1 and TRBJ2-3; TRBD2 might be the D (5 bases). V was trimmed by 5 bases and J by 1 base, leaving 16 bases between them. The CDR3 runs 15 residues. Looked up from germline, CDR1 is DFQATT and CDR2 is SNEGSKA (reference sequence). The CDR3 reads CSAEAAVGGTDTQYF. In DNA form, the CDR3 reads TGCAGTGCTGAAGCGGCCGTCGGAGGCACAGATACGCAGTATTTT.

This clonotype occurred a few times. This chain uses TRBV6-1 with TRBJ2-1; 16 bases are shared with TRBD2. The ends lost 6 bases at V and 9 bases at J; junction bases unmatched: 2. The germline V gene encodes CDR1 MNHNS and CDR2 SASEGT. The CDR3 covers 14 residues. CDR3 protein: CASRGLAGGPEQFF. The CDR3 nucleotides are TGTGCCAGCAGGGGACTAGCGGGGGGGCCTGAGCAGTTCTTC.

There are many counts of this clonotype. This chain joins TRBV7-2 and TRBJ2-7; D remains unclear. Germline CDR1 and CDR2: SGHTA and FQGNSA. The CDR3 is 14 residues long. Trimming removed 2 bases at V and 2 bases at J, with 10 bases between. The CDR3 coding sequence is TGTGCCAGCAGCTTATTCTCCGGTACCTACGAGCAGTACTTC. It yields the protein CASSLFSGTYEQYF. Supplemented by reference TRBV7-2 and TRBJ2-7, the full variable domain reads GAGVSQSPSNKVTEKGKDVELRCDPISGHTALYWYRQSLGQGLEFLIYFQGNSAPDKSGLPSDRFSAERTGGSVSTLTIQRTQQEDSAVYLCASSLFSGTYEQYFGPGTRLTVT.

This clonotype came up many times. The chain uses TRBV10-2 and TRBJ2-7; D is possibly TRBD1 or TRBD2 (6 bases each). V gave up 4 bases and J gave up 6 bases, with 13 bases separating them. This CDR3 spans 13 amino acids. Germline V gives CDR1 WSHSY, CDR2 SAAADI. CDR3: CASSVNGGGEQYV. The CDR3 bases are TGCGCCAGCAGTGTCAACGGGGGCGGCGAGCAGTACGTC.

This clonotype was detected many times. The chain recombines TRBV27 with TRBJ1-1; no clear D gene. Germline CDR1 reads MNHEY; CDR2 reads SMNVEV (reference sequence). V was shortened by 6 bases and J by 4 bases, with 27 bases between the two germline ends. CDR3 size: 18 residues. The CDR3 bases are TGTGCCAGCAGCTCTTCTGGGAGGGTCTCATGGGCCGCCACTGAAGCTTTCTTT. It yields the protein CASSSSGRVSWAATEAFF.

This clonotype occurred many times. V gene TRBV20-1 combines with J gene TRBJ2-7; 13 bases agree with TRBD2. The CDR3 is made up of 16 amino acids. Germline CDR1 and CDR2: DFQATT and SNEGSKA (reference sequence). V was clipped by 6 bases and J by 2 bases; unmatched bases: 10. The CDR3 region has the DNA TGCAGTGCACCTCGTCCGGGACTAGCGGGAACCTACGAGCAGTACTTC. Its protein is CSAPRPGLAGTYEQYF.

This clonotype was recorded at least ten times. Here the CDR3 reads CASTTPRGPQHF. CDR3 bases: TGTGCCAGCACTACCCCGCGGGGTCCCCAGCATTTT. The gene calls are TRBV28 and TRBJ1-5; D gene uncertain. CDR1 and CDR2 from the germline V gene are MDHEN and SYDVKM. The CDR3 totals 12 residues. The V end was cut by 7 bases, the J end by 10 bases, with 14 bases between.

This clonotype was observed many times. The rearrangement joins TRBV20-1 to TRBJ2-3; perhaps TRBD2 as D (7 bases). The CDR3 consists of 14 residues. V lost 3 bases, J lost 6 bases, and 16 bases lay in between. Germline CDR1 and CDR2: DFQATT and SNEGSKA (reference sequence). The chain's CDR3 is CSARRGGRDDTQYF. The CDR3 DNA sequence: TGCAGTGCTAGGAGGGGGGGCAGGGATGATACGCAGTATTTT.

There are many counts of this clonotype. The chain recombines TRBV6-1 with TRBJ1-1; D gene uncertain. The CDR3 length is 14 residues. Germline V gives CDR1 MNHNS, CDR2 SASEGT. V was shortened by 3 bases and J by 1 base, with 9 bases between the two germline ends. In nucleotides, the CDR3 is TGTGCCAGCAGTGAGGCCCTGAAGAACACTGAAGCTTTCTTT. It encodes CASSEALKNTEAFF.

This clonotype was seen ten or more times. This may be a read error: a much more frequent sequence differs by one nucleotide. DNA for the CDR3: TGCGCCAGCAGCTTGCAGGAGACCAAGTACTTC. It codes for CASSLQETKYF. V usage is TRBV5-1 and J usage is TRBJ2-5; D remains ambiguous. The CDR3 contains 11 residues. Looked up from germline, CDR1 is SGHRS and CDR2 is YFSETQ.

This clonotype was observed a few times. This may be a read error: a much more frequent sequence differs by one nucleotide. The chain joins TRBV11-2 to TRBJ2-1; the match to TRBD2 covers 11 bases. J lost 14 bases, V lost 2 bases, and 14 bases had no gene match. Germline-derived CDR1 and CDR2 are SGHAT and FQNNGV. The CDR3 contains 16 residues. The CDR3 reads CASSLTLAGGPGEEFF. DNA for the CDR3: TGTGCCAGCAGCTTAACGCTAGCGGGGGGCCCAGGGGAGGAGTTCTTC.

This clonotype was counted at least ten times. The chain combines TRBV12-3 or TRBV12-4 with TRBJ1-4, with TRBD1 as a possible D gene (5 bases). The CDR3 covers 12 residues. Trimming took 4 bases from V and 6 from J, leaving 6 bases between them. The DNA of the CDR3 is TGTGCCAGCAGTTGGGGGGATGAAAAACTGTTTTTT. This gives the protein CASSWGDEKLFF.